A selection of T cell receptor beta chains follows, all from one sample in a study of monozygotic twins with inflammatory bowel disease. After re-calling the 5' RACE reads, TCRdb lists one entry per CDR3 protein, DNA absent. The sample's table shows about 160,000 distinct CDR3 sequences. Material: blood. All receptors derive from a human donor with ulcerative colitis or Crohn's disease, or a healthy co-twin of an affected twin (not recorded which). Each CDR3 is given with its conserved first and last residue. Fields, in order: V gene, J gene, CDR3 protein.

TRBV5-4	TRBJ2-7	CASSPGQETRYEQYF
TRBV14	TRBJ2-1	CASSQDLVLRAGGPNEQFF
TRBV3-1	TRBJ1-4	CASSQDRRSLQGTNEKLFF
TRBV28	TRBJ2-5	CASSLLLVQGETQYF
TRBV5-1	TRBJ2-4	CASSLTGAGKNIQYF
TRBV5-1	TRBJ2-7	CASSLWTGSYEQYF
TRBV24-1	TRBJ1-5	CATSDAYRGQDQPQHF
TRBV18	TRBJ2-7	CASSPNGQGTYEQYF
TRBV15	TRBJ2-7	CATSSPGGLPSYEQYF
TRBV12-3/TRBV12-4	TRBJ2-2	CASSPTGGAIPGELFF
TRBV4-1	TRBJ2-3	CASSQASTDTQYF
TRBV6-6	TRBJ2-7	CASSGHSYEQYF
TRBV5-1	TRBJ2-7	CASSLATSSYEQYF
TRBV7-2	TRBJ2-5	CASSLGGQPEETQYF
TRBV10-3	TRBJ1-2	CAIRDRWSYGYTF
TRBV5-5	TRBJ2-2	CASSHRPDNTGELFF
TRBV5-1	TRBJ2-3	CASTGEASTDTQYF
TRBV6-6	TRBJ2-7	CASSFLAGSYEQYF
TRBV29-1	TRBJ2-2	CSVDRVAGELFF
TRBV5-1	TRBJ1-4	CASSLGRFNEKLFF
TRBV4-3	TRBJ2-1	CASSLGMVSNEQFF
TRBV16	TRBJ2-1	CASSQRQGAAYNEQFF
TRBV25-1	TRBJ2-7	CASSERTGRYEQYF
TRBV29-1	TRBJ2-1	CSVWTSGYNEQFF
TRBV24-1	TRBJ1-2	CATSVPGPRGGYTF
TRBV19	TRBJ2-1	CASSIGPGQGLQF
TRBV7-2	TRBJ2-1	CASSLFFQGLPEQFF
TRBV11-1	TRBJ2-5	CASSSIGTGQGIGETQYF
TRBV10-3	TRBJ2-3	CAISDPRGGTSTDTQYF
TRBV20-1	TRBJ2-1	CSARGRFSGLGNEQFF
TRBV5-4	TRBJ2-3	CASSLLAGEVGTQYF
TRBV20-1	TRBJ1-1	CSARAGGQAFF
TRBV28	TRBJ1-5	CASNWVAGRTNQPQHF
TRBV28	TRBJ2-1	CASSLGTNEQFF
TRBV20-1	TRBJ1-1	CSGTGRTEAFF
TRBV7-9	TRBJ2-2	CASRPRAGNTGELFF
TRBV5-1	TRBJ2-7	CASSFVGTGFPYEQYF
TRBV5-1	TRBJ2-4	CASSLVIGATKNIQYF
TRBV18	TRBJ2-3	CASSPSRTSGSGHPFTDTQYF
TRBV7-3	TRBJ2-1	CASSLRGISSYNEQFF
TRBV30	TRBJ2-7	CAWSVGGSYEQYF
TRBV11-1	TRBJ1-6	CASSLLLSTGPLGRSPLHF
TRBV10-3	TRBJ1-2	CAIRGDRERMGYGYTF
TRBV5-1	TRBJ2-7	CASSLILQREGEQYF
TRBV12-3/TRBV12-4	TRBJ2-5	CASSSGVAGQETQYF
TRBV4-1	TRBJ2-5	CASSLSGSSETQYF
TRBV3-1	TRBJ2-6	CASSLTGANVLTF
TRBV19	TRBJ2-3	CASSMGVAGAQYF
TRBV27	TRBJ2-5	CASSSNWGETQYF
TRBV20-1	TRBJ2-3	CSVGTSGDTQYF
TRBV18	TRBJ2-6	CASSPPRSGANVLTF
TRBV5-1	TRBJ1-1	CASSLTLGGGAGAFF
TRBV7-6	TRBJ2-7	CASSLAGSTSYEQYF
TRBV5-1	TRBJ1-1	CASSLREETEAFF
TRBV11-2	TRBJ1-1	CASSLTRTRVGVNTEAFF
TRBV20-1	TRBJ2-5	CSARDDPRSQETQYF
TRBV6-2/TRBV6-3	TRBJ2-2	CASSYLLDSFTGELFF
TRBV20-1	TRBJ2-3	CSADGISTDTQYF
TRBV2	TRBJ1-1	CASRQGFGEAFF
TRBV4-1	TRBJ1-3	CASSQGRGARENTIYF